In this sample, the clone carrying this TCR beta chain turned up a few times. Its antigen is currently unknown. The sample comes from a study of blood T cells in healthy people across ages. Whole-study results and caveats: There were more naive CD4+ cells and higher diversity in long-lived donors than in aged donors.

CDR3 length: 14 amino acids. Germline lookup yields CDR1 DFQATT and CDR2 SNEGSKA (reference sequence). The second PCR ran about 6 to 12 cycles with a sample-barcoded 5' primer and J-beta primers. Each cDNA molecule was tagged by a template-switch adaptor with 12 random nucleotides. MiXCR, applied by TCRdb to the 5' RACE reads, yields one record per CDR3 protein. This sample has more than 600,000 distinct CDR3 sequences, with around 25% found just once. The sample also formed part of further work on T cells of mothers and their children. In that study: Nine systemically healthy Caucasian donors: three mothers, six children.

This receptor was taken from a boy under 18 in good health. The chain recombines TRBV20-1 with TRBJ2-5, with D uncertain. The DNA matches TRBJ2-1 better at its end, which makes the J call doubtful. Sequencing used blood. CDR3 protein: CSATVYGVTNEQFF. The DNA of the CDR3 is TGCAGTGCTACCGTGTATGGGGTAACCAATGAGCAGTTCTTC.